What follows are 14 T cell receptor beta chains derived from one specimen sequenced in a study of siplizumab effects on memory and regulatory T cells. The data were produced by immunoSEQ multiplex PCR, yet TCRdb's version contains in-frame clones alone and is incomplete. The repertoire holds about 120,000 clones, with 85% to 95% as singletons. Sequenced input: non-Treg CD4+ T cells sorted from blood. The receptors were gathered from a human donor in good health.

Written as DNA, the CDR3 is TGTGCCAGCAGTTACTCGGAACGAGGCACTGAAGCTTTCTTT. The encoded protein is CASSYSERGTEAFF. The rearrangement joins TRBV6-5 to TRBJ1-1, with D unresolved. Germline lookup yields CDR1 MNHEY and CDR2 SVGAGI. The V gene lost 0 bases and the J gene lost 4 bases, with 9 bases spanning the gap. The CDR3 spans 14 residues.

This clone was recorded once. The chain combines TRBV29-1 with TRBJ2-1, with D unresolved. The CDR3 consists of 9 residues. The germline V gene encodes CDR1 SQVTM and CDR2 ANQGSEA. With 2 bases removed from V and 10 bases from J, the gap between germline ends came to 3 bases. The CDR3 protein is CSVELEQFF. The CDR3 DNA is TGCAGCGTTGAACTCGAGCAGTTCTTC.

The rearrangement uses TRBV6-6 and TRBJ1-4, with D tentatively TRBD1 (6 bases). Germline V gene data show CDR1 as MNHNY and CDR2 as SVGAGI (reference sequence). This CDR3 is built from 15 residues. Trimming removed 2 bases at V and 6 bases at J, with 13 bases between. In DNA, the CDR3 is TGTGCCAGCAGTTACCAAGGGGGGAGGTATGAAAAACTGTTTTTT. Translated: CASSYQGGRYEKLFF.

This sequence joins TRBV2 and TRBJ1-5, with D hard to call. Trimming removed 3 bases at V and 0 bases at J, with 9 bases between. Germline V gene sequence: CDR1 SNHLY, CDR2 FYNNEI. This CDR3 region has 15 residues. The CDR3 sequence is CASSDEGDSNQPQHF. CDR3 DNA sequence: TGTGCCAGCAGTGACGAAGGCGATAGCAATCAGCCCCAGCATTTT.

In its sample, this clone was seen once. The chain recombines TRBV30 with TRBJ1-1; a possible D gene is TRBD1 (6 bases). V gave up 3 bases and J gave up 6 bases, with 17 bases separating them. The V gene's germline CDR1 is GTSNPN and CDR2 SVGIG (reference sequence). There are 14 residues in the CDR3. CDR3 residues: CAWRLTGDSAEAFF. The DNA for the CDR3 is TGTGCCTGGAGGTTGACAGGAGATTCGGCTGAAGCTTTCTTT.

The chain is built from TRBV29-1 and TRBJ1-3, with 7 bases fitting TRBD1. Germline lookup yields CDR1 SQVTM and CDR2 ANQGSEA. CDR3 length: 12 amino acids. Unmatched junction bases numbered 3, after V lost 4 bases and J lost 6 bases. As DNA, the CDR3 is TGCAGCGTTGGACAGGGAGAAAACACCATATATTTT. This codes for CSVGQGENTIYF.

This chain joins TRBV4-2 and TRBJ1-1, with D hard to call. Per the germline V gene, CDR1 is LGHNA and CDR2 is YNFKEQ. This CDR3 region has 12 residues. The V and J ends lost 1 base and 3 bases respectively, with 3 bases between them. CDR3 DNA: TGTGCCAGCAGCCAAGTAGACACTGAAGCTTTCTTT. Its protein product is CASSQVDTEAFF.

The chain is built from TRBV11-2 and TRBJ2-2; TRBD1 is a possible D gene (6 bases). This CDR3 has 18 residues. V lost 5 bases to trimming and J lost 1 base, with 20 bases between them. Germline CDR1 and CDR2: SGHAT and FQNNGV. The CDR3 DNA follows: TGTGCCAGCAGCATAACCCCCCCGGACAGAAAGAACACCGGGGAGCTGTTTTTT. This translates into CASSITPPDRKNTGELFF.

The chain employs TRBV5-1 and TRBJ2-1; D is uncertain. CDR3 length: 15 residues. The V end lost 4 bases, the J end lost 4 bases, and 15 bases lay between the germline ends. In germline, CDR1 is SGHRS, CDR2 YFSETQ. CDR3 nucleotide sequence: TGCGCCAGCAGCGCCACAGAGCAACCTTACAATGAGCAGTTCTTC. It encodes CASSATEQPYNEQFF.

In DNA, the CDR3 is TGTGCCAGCTCACCTTTTGGACAGGTTTATGGCTACACCTTC. Translation: CASSPFGQVYGYTF. The genes are TRBV18 and TRBJ1-2, with 7 bases that match TRBD1. CDR1 KGHSH and CDR2 LQKENI come from the germline V gene. The length of the CDR3 is 14 residues. V trimming: 3 bases; J trimming: 5 bases; junction bases outside the gene matches: 6.

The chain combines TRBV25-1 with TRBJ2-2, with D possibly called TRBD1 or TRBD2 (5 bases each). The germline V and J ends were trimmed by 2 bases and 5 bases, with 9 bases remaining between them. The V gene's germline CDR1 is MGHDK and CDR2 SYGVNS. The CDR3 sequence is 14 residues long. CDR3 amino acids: CASSEGGLTGELFF. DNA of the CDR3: TGTGCCAGCAGTGAAGGGGGTCTAACCGGGGAGCTGTTTTTT.

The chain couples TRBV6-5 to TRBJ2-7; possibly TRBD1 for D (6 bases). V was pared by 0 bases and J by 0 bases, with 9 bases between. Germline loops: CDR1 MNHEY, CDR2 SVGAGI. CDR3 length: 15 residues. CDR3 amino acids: CASSYSTGGSYEQYF. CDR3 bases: TGTGCCAGCAGTTACTCGACAGGAGGCTCCTACGAGCAGTACTTC.

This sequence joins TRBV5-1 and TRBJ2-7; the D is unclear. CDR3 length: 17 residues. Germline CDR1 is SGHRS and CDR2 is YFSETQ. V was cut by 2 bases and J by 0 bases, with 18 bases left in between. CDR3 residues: CASSLRLTAPFSYEQYF. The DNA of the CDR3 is TGCGCCAGCAGCTTAAGACTCACCGCCCCCTTCTCCTACGAGCAGTACTTC.

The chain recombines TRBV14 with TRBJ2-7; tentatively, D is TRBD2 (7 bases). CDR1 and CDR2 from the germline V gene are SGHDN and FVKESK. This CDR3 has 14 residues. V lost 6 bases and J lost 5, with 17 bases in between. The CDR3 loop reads CASRRGGPIHEQYF. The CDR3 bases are TGTGCCAGCAGACGCGGGGGCCCGATCCACGAGCAGTACTTC.